Ten or more counts support the clone carrying this T cell receptor beta chain. TCR beta CDR3 region amplification was performed from RNA transcripts. The HTBI primer set was used in a first-round RT-PCR of the TCR CDR3. MiXCR was run by TCRdb on the multiplex PCR reads, yielding one entry per CDR3 protein. The table has hundreds of thousands of distinct CDR3 sequences, roughly 20% seen once; the top ten hold approximately 30%. V lost 8 bases and J lost 0, with 11 bases in between. Germline-derived CDR1 and CDR2 are SGHVS and FNYEAQ. The CDR3 is 13 residues long. The data were obtained in a study of T cells in Graves' hyperthyroidism and ophthalmopathy.

The clonotype comes from a man aged 25 to 40 with Graves' ophthalmopathy. V is TRBV7-6 and J is TRBJ2-7, with TRBD1 as a possible D gene (5 bases). Sequencing was done on a sample of blood. The CDR3 DNA follows: TGTGCCAGCCAGGGATTGCGCTCCTACGAGCAGTACTTC. This gives the protein CASQGLRSYEQYF.